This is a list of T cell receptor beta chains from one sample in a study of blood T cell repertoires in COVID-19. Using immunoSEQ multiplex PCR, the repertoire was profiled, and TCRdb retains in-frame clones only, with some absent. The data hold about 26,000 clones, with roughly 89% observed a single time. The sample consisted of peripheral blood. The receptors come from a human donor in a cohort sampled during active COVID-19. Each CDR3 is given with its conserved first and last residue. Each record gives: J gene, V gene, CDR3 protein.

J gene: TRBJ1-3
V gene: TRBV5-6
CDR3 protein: CASSTWTPGNTIYF

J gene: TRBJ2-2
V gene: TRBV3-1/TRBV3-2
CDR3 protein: CASSQPGTGMSTGELFF

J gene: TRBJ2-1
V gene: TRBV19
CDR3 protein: CASSIVRRNEQFF

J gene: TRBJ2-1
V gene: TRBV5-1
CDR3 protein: CASSLLAGADEQFF

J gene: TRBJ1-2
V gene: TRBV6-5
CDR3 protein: CASRPPGKNGYTF

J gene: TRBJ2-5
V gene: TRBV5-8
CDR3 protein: CASSPAGGSEETQYF

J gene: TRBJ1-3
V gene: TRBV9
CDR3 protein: CASSAYPTGSGNTIYF

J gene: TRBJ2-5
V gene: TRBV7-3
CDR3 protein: CASSLIGGTGSETQYF

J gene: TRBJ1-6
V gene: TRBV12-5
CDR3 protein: CASGLASHMPGNSPLHF

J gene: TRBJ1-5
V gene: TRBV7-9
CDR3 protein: CASSLWGRGGNQPQHF

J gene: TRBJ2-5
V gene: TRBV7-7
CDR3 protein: CASSLRQGIMETQYF

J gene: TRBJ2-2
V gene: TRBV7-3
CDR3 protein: CASSSIEGTGELFF

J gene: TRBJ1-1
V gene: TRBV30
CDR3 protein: CAWSATRPGEAFF

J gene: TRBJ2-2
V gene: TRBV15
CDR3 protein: CATSRDFPAAGELFF

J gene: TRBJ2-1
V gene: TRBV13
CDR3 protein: CASSLGDRGFYNEQFF

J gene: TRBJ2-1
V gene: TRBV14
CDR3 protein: CASSVTGYGGNEQFF

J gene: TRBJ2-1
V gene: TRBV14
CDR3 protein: CASSQVQGAIYNEQFF

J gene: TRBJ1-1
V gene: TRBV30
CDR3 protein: CAWREAGTGDMNTEAFF

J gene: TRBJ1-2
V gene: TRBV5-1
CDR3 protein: CASSLVGQSPLEGYTF

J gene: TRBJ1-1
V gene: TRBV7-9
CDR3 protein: CATGWGNTEAFF

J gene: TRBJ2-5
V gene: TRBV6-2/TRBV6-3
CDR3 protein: CASSYSYGTLQETQYF

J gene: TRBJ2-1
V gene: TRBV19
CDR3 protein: CASSIDPSADYNEQFF

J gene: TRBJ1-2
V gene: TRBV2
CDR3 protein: CASSETGNYGYTF

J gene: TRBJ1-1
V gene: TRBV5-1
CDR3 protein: CASSSLGQGGTEAFF

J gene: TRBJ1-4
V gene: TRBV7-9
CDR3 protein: CASSMIYRGNEKLFF

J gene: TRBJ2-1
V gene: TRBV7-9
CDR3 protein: CASSPPHRESSYNEQFF

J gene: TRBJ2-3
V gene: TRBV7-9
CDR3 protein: CASSLGTGGGGTDTQYF

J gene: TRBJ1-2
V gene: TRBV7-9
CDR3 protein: CASSSTGIDYGYTF

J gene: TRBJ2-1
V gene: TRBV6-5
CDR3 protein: CATLGAGAFNEQFF

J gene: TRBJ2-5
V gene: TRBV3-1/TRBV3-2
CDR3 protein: CASSQYERERMEETQYF

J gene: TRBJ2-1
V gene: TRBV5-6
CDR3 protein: CASSAVGGLAVNNEQFF

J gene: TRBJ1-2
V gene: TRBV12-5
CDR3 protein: CASGPYRGGYTF

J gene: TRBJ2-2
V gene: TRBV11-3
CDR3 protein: CASSPAGLAGVTGELFF

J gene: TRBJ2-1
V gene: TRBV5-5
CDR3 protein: CASSPGLANYNEQFF

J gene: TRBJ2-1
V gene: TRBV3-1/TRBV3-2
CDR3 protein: CASSQDWRGGLNEQFF

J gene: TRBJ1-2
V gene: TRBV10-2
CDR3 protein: CASSESGLRGGGYTF

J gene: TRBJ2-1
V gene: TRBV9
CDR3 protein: CASSKKSTSGSYNEQFF

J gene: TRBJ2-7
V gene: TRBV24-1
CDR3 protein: CATSDPGTGNEQYF

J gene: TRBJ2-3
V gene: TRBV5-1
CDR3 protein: CASSLEGSGGDTQYF

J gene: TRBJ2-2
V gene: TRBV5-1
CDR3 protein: CASSLVGRGELFF

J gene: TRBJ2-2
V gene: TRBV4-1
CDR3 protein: CASSSGLAGVATGELFF

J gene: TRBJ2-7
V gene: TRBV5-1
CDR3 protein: CASSLAGQGFNEQYF

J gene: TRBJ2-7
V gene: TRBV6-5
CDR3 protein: CASRPSGQLAYEQYF

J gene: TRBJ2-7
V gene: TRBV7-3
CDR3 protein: CASSPWLAGIHEQYF

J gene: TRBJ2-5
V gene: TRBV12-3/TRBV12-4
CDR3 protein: CASGLARQETQYF

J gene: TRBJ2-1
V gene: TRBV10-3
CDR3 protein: CAISESFILGGQAPAHSYNEQFF

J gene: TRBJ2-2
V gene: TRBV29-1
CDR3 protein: CSVIAGPRGELFF

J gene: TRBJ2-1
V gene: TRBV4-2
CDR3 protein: CASSTPFPGAGEQFF

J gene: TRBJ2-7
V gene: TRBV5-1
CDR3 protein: CASSLGAGVSYEQYF

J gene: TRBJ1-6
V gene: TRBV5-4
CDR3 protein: CASSPEASSYNSPLHF

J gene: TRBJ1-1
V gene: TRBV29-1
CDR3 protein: CSVLAGGVTEAFF

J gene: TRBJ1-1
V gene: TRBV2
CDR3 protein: CASSSFTEAFF